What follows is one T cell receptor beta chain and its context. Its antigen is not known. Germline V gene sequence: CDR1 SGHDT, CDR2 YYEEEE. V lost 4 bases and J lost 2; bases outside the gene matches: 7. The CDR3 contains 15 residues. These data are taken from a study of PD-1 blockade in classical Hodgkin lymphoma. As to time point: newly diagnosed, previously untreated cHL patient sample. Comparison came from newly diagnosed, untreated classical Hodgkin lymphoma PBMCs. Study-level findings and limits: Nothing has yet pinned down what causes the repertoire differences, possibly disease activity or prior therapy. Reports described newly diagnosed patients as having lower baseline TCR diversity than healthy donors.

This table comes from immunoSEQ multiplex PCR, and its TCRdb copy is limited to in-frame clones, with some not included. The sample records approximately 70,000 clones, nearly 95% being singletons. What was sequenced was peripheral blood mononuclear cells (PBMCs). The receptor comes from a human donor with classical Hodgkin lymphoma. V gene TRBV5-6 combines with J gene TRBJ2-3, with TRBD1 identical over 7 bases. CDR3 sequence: CASSPGQIITDTQYF. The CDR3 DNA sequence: TGTGCCAGCAGCCCGGGACAGATAATCACAGATACGCAGTATTTT.